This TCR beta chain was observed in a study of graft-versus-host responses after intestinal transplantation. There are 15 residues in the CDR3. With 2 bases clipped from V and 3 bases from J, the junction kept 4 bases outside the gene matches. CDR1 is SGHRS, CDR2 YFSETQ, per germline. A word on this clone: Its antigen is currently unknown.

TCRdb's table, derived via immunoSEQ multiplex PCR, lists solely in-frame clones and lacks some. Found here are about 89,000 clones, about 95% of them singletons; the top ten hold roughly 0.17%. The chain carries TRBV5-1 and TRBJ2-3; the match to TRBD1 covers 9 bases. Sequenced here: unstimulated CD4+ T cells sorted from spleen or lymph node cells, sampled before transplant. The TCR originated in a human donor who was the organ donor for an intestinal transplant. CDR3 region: CASSLTGTGTDTQYF. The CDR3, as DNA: TGCGCCAGCAGCTTAACCGGGACAGGGACAGATACGCAGTATTTT. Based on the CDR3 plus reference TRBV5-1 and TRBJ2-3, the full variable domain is KAGVTQTPRYLIKTRGQQVTLSCSPISGHRSVSWYQQTPGQGLQFLFEYFSETQRNKGNFPGRFSGRQFSNSRSEMNVSTLELGDSALYLCASSLTGTGTDTQYFGPGTRLTVL.